This record concerns one TCR beta chain sequence. Its antigen is unidentified. This CDR3 has 15 amino acids. Per germline, CDR1 SNHLY and CDR2 FYNNEI. Germline trimming cut 8 bases from V and 6 bases from J; bases unmatched to any gene: 9. This sample is drawn from a study of T cell responses to AZD1222 COVID-19 vaccine. As for the study in general: Both about-4-week and about-12-week second-dose recipients were combined. General study results and limits: The study identified only six AZD1222 recipients as seropositive at baseline. Donors skewed white British and female; clonal diversity was possibly underestimated.

Here immunoSEQ multiplex PCR was the method, and the copy in TCRdb shows in-frame clones only, minus some. The profile shows some 96,000 clones, approximately 91% of them singletons. The source of this sequence is an adult in good health. The sample in question was peripheral blood, obtained on day 0 of AZD1222 vaccination. The chain joins TRBV2 to TRBJ2-1; 11 bases match TRBD1. CDR3 residues: CASLTGTGGINEQFF. The CDR3 coding sequence is TGTGCCAGCCTTACCGGGACAGGGGGTATCAATGAGCAGTTCTTC.